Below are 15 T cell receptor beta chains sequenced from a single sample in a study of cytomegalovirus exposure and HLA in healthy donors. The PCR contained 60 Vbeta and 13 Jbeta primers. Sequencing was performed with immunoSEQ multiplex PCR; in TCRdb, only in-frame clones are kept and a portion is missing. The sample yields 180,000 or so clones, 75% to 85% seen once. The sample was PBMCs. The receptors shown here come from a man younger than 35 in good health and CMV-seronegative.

DNA for the CDR3: TGTGCCAGCAGCCGGGGGGGAGATACGCAGTATTTT. As protein: CASSRGGDTQYF. This rearrangement joins TRBV7-2 to TRBJ2-3; the match to TRBD2 covers 8 bases. The length of the CDR3 is 12 residues. The V segment lost 5 bases and the J segment 5 bases; nucleotides outside the gene matches: 0. In germline, CDR1 is SGHTA, CDR2 FQGNSA.

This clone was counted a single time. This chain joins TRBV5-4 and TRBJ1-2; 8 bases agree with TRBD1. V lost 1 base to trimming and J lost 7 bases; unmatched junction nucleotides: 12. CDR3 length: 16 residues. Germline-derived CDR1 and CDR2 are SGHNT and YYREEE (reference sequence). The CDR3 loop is CASSLLPGQGTSGYTF. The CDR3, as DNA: TGTGCCAGCAGCTTGTTACCAGGACAGGGAACTAGTGGCTACACCTTC.

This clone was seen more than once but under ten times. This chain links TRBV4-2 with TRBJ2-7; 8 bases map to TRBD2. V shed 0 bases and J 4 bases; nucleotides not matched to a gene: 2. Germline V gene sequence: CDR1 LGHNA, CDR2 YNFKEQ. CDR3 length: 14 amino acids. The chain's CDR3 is CASSQEAGEYEQYF. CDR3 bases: TGTGCCAGCAGCCAAGAAGCGGGGGAATACGAGCAGTACTTC.

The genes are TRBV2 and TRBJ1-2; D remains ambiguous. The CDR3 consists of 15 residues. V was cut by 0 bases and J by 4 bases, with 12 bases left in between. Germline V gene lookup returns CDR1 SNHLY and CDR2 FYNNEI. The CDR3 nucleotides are TGTGCCAGCAGTGAAGCGCGACTCCGAGGCTATGGCTACACCTTC. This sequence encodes CASSEARLRGYGYTF.

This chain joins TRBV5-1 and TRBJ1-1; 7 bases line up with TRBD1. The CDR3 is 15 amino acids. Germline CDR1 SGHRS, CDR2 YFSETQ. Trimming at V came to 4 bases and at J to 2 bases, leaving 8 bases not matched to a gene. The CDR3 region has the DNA TGCGCCAGCAGCATCCTCGGGACAGCAAACACTGAAGCTTTCTTT. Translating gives CASSILGTANTEAFF.

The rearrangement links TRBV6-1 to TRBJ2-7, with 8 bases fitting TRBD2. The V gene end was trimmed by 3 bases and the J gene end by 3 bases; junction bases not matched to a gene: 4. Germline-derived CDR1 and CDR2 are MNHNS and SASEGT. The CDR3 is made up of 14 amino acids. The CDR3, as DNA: TGTGCCAGCAGTGAGGGGGGACTAGGCTACGAGCAGTACTTC. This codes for CASSEGGLGYEQYF.

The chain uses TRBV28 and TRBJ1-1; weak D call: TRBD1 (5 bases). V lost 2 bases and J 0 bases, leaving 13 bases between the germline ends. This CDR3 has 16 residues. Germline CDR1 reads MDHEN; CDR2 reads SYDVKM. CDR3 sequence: CASSLPPGRVNTEAFF. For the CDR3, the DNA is TGTGCCAGCAGTTTACCCCCCGGCAGGGTGAACACTGAAGCTTTCTTT. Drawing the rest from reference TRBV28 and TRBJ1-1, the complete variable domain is DVKVTQSSRYLVKRTGEKVFLECVQDMDHENMFWYRQDPGLGLRLIYFSYDVKMKEKGDIPEGYSVSREKKERFSLILESASTNQTSMYLCASSLPPGRVNTEAFFGQGTRLTVV.

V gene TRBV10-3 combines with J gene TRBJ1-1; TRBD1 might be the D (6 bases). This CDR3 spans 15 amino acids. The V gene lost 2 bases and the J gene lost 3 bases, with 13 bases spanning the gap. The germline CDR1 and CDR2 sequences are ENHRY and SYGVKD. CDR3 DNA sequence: TGTGCCATCAGTGAGAACCAAAGGGGGTACACTGAAGCTTTCTTT. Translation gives CAISENQRGYTEAFF.

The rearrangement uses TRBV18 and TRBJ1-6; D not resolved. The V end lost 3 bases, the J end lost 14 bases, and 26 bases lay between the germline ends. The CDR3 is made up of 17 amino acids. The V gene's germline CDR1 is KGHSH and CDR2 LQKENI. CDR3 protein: CASSPSGRGRPRGALHF. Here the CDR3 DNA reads TGTGCCAGCTCACCGTCCGGAAGAGGGCGGCCCCGTGGGGCCCTCCACTTT.

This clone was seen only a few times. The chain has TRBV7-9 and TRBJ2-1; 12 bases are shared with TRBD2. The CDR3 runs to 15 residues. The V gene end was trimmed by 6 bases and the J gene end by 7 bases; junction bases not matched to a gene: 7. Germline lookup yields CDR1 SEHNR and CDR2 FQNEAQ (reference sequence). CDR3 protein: CASRLAGGKVNEQFF. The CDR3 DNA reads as TGTGCCAGCAGACTAGCGGGAGGCAAGGTAAATGAGCAGTTCTTC.

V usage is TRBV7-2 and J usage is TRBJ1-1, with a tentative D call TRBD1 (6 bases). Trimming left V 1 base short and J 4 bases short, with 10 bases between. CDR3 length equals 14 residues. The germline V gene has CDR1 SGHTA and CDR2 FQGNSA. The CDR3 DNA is TGTGCCAGCAGCTTAGTTACAGGGAGCACTGAAGCTTTCTTT. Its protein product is CASSLVTGSTEAFF.

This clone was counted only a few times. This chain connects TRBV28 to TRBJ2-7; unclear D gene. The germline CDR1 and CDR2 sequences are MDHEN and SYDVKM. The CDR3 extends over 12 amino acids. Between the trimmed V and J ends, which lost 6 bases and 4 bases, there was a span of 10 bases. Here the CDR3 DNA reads TGTGCCAGCAGCATTACGGGTTACGAGCAGTACTTC. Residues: CASSITGYEQYF.

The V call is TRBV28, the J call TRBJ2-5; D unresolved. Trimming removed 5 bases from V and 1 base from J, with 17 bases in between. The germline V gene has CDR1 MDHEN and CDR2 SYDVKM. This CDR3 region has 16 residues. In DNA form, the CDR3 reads TGTGCCAGCAGTCCCAACTTCGTTGGAGCCCAAGAGACCCAGTACTTC. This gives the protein CASSPNFVGAQETQYF.

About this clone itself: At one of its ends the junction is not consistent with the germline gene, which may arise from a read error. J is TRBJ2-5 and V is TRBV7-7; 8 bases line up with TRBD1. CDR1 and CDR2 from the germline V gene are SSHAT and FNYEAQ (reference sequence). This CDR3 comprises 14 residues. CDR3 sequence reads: CASSGTGGQETQYF. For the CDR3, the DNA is TGTGCTAGCAGCGGAACAGGGGGCCAAGAGACCCAGTACTTC.

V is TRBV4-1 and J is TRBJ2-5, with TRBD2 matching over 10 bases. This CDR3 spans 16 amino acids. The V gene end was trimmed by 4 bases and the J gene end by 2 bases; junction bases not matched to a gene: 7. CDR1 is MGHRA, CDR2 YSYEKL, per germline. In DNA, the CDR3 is TGCGCCAGCAGCCCTAGAGGGACTAGCGATCAAGAGACCCAGTACTTC. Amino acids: CASSPRGTSDQETQYF.